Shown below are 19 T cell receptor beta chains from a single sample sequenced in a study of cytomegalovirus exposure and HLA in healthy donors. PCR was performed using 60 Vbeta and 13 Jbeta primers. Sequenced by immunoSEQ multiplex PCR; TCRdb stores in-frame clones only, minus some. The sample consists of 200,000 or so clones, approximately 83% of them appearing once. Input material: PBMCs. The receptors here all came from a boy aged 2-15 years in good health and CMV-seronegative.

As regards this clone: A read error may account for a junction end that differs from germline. CDR3 DNA sequence: TGTTCCAGCAGCTTCCCCTGGGGGGAGTACAATGAGCAGTTCTTC. Translating gives CSSSFPWGEYNEQFF. This sequence joins TRBV7-9 and TRBJ2-1; D may be TRBD2 (6 bases). Looked up from germline, CDR1 is SEHNR and CDR2 is FQNEAQ (reference sequence). The CDR3 has 15 residues.

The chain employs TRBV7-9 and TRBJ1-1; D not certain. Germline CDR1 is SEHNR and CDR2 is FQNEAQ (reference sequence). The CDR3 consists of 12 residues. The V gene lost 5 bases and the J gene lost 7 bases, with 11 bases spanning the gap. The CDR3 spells CASSRRGYEAFF. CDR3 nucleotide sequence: TGTGCCAGCAGCAGAAGAGGGTATGAAGCTTTCTTT.

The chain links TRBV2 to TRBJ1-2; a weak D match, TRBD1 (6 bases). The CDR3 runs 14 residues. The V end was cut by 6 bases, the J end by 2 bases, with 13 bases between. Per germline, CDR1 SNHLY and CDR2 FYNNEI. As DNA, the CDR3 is TGTGCCAGCAGCGCTCAGGGGACCAACTATGGCTACACCTTC. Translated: CASSAQGTNYGYTF.

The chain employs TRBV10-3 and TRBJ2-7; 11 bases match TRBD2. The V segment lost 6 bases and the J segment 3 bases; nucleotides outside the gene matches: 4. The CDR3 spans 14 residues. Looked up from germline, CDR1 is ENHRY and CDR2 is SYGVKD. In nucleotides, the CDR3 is TGTGCCATCAGGCAGACTAGCGGGGTCTACGAGCAGTACTTC. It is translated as CAIRQTSGVYEQYF.

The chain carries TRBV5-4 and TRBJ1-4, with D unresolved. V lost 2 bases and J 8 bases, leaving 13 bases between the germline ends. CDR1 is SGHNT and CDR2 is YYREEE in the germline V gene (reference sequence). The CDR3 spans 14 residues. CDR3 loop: CASSFGGSGEKLFF. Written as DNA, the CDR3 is TGTGCCAGCAGCTTCGGAGGATCGGGAGAAAAACTGTTTTTT.

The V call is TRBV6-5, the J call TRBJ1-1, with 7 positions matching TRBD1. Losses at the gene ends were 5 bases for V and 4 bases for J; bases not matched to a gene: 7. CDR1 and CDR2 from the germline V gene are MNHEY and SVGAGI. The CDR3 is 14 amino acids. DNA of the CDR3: TGTGCCAGCAGTAAGGGACAGAGAACCACTGAAGCTTTCTTT. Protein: CASSKGQRTTEAFF.

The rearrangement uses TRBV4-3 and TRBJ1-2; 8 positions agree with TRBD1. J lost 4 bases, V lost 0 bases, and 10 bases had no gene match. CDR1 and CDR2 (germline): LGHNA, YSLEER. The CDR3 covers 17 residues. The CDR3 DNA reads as TGCGCCAGCAGCCAAGAGAACAACAGGGGGTACGGCTATGGCTACACCTTC. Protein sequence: CASSQENNRGYGYGYTF.

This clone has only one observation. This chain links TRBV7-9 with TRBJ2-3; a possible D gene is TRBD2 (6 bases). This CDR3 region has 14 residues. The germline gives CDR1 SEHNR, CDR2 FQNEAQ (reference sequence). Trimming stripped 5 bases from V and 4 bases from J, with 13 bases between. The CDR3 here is CASSLSTRPDTQYF. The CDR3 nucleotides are TGTGCCAGCAGCCTTTCGACTAGACCAGATACGCAGTATTTT.

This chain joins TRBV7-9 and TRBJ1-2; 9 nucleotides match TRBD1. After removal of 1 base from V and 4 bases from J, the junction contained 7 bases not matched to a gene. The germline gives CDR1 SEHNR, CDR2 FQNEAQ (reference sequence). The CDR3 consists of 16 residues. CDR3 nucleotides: TGTGCCAGCAGCTTAGGGGGGGGACAGGGCGCCTATGGCTACACCTTC. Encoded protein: CASSLGGGQGAYGYTF. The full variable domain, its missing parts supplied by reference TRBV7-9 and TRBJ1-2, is DTGVSQNPRHKITKRGQNVTFRCDPISEHNRLYWYRQTLGQGPEFLTYFQNEAQLEKSRLLSDRFSAERPKGSFSTLEIQRTEQGDSAMYLCASSLGGGQGAYGYTFGSGTRLTVV.

CDR3 amino acids: CASSRDSAYF. CDR3 nucleotides: TGTGCCAGCAGCCGGGACTCGGCGTATTTT. The chain combines TRBV2 with TRBJ2-3; tentative D call: TRBD2 (6 bases). The CDR3 runs to 10 residues. V was shortened by 6 bases and J by 14 bases, with 12 bases between the two germline ends. The V gene's germline CDR1 is SNHLY and CDR2 FYNNEI.

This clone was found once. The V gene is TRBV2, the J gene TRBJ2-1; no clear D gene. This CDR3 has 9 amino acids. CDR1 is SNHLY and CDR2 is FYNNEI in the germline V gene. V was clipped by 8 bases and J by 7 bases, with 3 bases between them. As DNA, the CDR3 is TGTGCCAGCCGTAATGAGCAGTTCTTC. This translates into CASRNEQFF.

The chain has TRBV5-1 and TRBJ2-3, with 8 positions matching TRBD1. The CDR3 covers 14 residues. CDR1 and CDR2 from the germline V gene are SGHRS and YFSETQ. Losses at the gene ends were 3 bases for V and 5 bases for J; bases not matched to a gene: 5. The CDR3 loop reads CASSSGQVRDTQYF. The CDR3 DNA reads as TGCGCCAGCAGCTCGGGACAGGTCAGAGATACGCAGTATTTT. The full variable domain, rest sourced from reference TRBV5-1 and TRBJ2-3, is KAGVTQTPRYLIKTRGQQVTLSCSPISGHRSVSWYQQTPGQGLQFLFEYFSETQRNKGNFPGRFSGRQFSNSRSEMNVSTLELGDSALYLCASSSGQVRDTQYFGPGTRLTVL.

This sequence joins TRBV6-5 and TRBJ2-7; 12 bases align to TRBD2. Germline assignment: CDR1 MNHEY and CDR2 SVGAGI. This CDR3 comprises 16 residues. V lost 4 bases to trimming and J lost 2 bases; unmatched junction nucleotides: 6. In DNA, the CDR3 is TGTGCCAGCAGTTTAAGACTAGCGGGGGCCCCCTACGAGCAGTACTTC. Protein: CASSLRLAGAPYEQYF.

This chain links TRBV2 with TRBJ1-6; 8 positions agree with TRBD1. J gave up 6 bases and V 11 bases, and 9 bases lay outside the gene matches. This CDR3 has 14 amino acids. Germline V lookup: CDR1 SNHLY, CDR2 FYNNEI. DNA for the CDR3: TGTGCCTCAATAAGGACAGGGCGTAATTCACCCCTCCACTTT. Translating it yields CASIRTGRNSPLHF.

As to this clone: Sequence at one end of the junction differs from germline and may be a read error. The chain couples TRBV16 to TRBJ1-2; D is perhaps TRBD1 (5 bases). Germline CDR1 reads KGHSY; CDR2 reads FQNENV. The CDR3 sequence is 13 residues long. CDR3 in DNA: TGTGCCAGCAGCCCGACAGATAACTATGGTTACACCTTC. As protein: CASSPTDNYGYTF.

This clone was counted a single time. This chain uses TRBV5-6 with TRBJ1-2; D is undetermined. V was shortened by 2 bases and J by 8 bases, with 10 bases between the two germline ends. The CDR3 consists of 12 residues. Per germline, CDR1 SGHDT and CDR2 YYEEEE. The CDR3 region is CASSLRVRGYTF. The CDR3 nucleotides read TGTGCCAGCAGCTTACGGGTACGAGGCTACACCTTC.

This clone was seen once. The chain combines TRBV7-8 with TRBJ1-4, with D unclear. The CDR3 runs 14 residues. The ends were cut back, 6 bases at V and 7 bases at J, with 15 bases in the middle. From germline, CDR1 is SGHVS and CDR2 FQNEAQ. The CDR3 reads CASSSPSAGEKLFF. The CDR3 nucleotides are TGTGCCAGCAGTTCCCCCAGCGCGGGTGAAAAACTGTTTTTT.

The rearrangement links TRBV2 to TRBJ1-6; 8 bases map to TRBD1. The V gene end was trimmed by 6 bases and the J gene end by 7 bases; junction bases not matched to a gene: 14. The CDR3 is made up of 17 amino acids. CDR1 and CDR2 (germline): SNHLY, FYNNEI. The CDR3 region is CASRLRGRPSENSPLHF. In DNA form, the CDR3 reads TGTGCCAGCAGGCTCAGGGGGCGACCCTCGGAGAATTCACCCCTCCACTTT.

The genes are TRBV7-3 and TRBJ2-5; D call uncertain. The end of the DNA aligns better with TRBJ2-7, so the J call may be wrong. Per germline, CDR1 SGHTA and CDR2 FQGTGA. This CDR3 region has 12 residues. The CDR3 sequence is CASPQASYEQYF. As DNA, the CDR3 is TGTGCCAGCCCCCAGGCTAGCTACGAGCAGTACTTC.